Shown below are 19 T cell receptor beta chains from a single sample sequenced in a study of T cell changes during pregnancy in multiple sclerosis. The method was immunoSEQ multiplex PCR; TCRdb's version includes in-frame clones alone and lacks a portion of them. The repertoire consists of 95,000 to 110,000 clones, with around 93% occurring once and the leading ten covering 0.78%. The sample here was peripheral blood, taken in the third trimester of pregnancy. The source is a female donor in good health, enrolled as a control in a pregnancy study.

The chain uses TRBV15 and TRBJ1-1; D possibly corresponds to TRBD1 (5 bases). Germline CDR1 is LNHNV and CDR2 is YYDKDF (reference sequence). The CDR3 has 18 residues. V lost 0 bases, J lost 3 bases, and 20 bases lay in between. CDR3 nucleotide sequence: TGTGCCACCAGCAGAGAAGAGGTTGCTGCATTACAGGACACTGAAGCTTTCTTT. Its protein is CATSREEVAALQDTEAFF.

CDR3 sequence: CASSQDRSHPNTEAFF. CDR3 bases: TGCGCCAGCAGCCAAGATCGGAGCCATCCTAACACTGAAGCTTTCTTT. V and J are TRBV4-3 and TRBJ1-1, with D unresolved. The germline V gene encodes CDR1 LGHNA and CDR2 YSLEER. This CDR3 spans 16 amino acids. Trimming cost V 0 bases and J 2 bases, with 13 bases left between them.

The V gene is TRBV18, the J gene TRBJ1-4; D call uncertain. V lost 1 base, J lost 2 bases, and 8 bases lay in between. This CDR3 has 15 amino acids. CDR1 is KGHSH, CDR2 LQKENI, per germline. The CDR3 loop is CASSPQTETNEKLFF. As DNA, the CDR3 is TGTGCCAGCTCACCACAAACGGAGACTAATGAAAAACTGTTTTTT.

This sequence joins TRBV7-8 and TRBJ2-1, with TRBD2 matching 10 bases. CDR1 is SGHVS and CDR2 is FQNEAQ in the germline V gene. J lost 1 base, V lost 7 bases, and 7 bases had no gene match. CDR3 length equals 16 residues. CDR3 sequence (DNA): TGTGCCAGCACAACTAGCGGGGAAAGGTCCTACAATGAGCAGTTCTTC. This encodes CASTTSGERSYNEQFF.

The chain recombines TRBV5-5 with TRBJ2-7, with TRBD1 matching over 10 bases. V shed 0 bases, J shed 2 bases, and the junction held 2 bases outside the gene matches. Germline V gene lookup returns CDR1 SGHKS and CDR2 YYEKEE (reference sequence). The CDR3 extends over 15 amino acids. The CDR3 region is CASSLAGQGTYEQYF. CDR3 DNA sequence: TGTGCCAGCAGCTTGGCGGGACAGGGGACCTACGAGCAGTACTTC.

The chain has TRBV20-1 and TRBJ1-5; D not resolved. The CDR3 is 11 residues long. The germline V and J ends were trimmed by 6 bases and 0 bases, with 3 bases remaining between them. CDR1 and CDR2 (germline): DFQATT, SNEGSKA (reference sequence). CDR3: CSASSNQPQHF. CDR3 DNA sequence: TGCAGTGCCAGTAGCAATCAGCCCCAGCATTTT.

The chain has TRBV5-1 and TRBJ1-2; D gene unclear. The germline V and J ends were trimmed by 0 bases and 4 bases, with 10 bases remaining between them. The CDR3 is 14 amino acids. Germline CDR1 SGHRS, CDR2 YFSETQ. CDR3 protein: CASSLAEWSYGYTF. The CDR3 DNA is TGCGCCAGCAGCTTGGCGGAGTGGAGCTATGGCTACACCTTC.

CDR3 sequence reads: CASQRQFNTEAFF. CDR3 nucleotides: TGTGCCAGTCAGCGGCAGTTTAACACTGAAGCTTTCTTT. The chain is built from TRBV19 and TRBJ1-1; no clear D. From germline, CDR1 is LNHDA and CDR2 SQIVND (reference sequence). V lost 8 bases and J lost 2, with 12 bases in between. This CDR3 comprises 13 residues.

The chain has TRBV30 and TRBJ1-5; 9 positions match TRBD1. Trimming removed 2 bases from V and 1 base from J; junction bases left unmatched: 12. The CDR3 loop spans 18 amino acids. Germline V CDR1 and CDR2: GTSNPN, SVGIG (reference sequence). The CDR3: CAWSQEFTGGTSNQPQHF. DNA of the CDR3: TGTGCCTGGAGTCAAGAATTCACAGGGGGCACGAGCAATCAGCCCCAGCATTTT.

The V gene is TRBV2, the J gene TRBJ1-1; a weak D match, TRBD1 (5 bases). V was trimmed by 4 bases and J by 4 bases, leaving 10 bases between them. The CDR3 is 13 residues long. Germline V lookup: CDR1 SNHLY, CDR2 FYNNEI. CDR3 nucleotides: TGTGCCAGCAGTGGGCAGGGTGTCACTGAAGCTTTCTTT. This translates into CASSGQGVTEAFF.

The chain has TRBV6-1 and TRBJ1-6; TRBD1 aligns across 11 bases. CDR3 length: 16 amino acids. Germline loops: CDR1 MNHNS, CDR2 SASEGT. Trimming at V came to 4 bases and at J to 8 bases, leaving 7 bases not matched to a gene. The CDR3 reads CASSARGQGAYSPLHF. The DNA of the CDR3 is TGTGCCAGCAGTGCGAGAGGACAGGGGGCCTATTCACCCCTCCACTTT.

V gene TRBV7-2 combines with J gene TRBJ1-2; D might be TRBD1 (5 bases). Per the germline V gene, CDR1 is SGHTA and CDR2 is FQGNSA. This CDR3 spans 14 amino acids. V was shortened by 1 base and J by 4 bases, with 10 bases between the two germline ends. The CDR3 coding sequence is TGTGCCAGCAGCTTAGGTCCAGGGCCCTATGGCTACACCTTC. It encodes CASSLGPGPYGYTF.

The chain recombines TRBV5-6 with TRBJ2-2, with D maybe TRBD1 (7 bases). V was trimmed by 2 bases and J by 2 bases, leaving 13 bases between them. This CDR3 is built from 16 residues. Germline V gene sequence: CDR1 SGHDT, CDR2 YYEEEE. Written as DNA, the CDR3 is TGTGCCAGCAGCTTAGATCAGGGGGGAAACACCGGGGAGCTGTTTTTT. Its protein is CASSLDQGGNTGELFF.

The chain recombines TRBV5-8 with TRBJ1-1, with a possible D match to TRBD1 (6 bases). V was clipped by 3 bases and J by 1 base, with 13 bases between them. The CDR3 length is 15 residues. The germline V gene has CDR1 SGHTS and CDR2 YDEGEE. The CDR3 bases are TGTGCCAGCAGCTGGTCAGACAGGTGGAACACTGAAGCTTTCTTT. This sequence encodes CASSWSDRWNTEAFF.

This sequence joins TRBV6-5 and TRBJ1-1; no clear D gene. V was shortened by 8 bases and J by 1 base, with 14 bases between the two germline ends. From germline, CDR1 is MNHEY and CDR2 SVGAGI. This CDR3 region has 14 residues. The CDR3 spells CASVSPSSNTEAFF. The CDR3 DNA follows: TGTGCCAGCGTCTCCCCTAGTTCGAACACTGAAGCTTTCTTT.

The gene calls are TRBV29-1 and TRBJ2-2, with 10 bases aligning to TRBD2. V trimming: 1 base; J trimming: 5 bases; junction bases outside the gene matches: 10. CDR3 length equals 17 residues. Germline V lookup: CDR1 SQVTM, CDR2 ANQGSEA. The CDR3 sequence is CSVEVASGGPSTGELFF. The CDR3 region has the DNA TGCAGCGTTGAAGTGGCTAGCGGGGGCCCGAGTACCGGGGAGCTGTTTTTT.

The rearrangement links TRBV25-1 to TRBJ2-5; 8 bases agree with TRBD2. This CDR3 has 16 residues. The trim removed 2 bases at V and 2 bases at J, leaving 7 bases unmatched. Germline V gives CDR1 MGHDK, CDR2 SYGVNS. Here the CDR3 reads CASSEIWAGGQETQYF. The CDR3 nucleotides read TGTGCCAGCAGTGAAATTTGGGCGGGGGGACAAGAGACCCAGTACTTC.

The chain links TRBV7-9 to TRBJ1-3; D is unclear. With 6 bases removed from V and 0 bases from J, the gap between germline ends came to 9 bases. CDR1 is SEHNR, CDR2 FQNEAQ, per germline (reference sequence). The CDR3 loop spans 14 amino acids. CDR3 protein: CASRGGSSGNTIYF. CDR3 sequence (DNA): TGTGCCAGCAGAGGAGGCTCCTCTGGAAACACCATATATTTT.

This chain joins TRBV2 and TRBJ2-3; TRBD1 is a possible D gene (6 bases). The germline V gene has CDR1 SNHLY and CDR2 FYNNEI. This CDR3 comprises 15 residues. Between the trimmed V and J ends, which lost 3 bases and 6 bases, there was a span of 16 bases. CDR3 nucleotide sequence: TGTGCCAGCAGTGAGGGAAGGGGACATTACGATACGCAGTATTTT. Translated, it gives CASSEGRGHYDTQYF.